This T cell receptor beta chain was profiled in a study of blood T cell repertoires in COVID-19. This CDR3 is 14 amino acids long. Germline CDR1 SGHTA, CDR2 FQGNSA. V lost 0 bases and J lost 8, with 10 bases in between. Source study methods: Reference gene primer amplification yielded estimated nucleated cell counts. Assay: immunoSEQ multiplex PCR; the TCRdb copy retains only in-frame clones and omits some. V and J calls and clone size come straight from that table; D and trimming were deduced from the DNA. This table has approximately 150,000 clones, approximately 82% appearing once. In terms of age and location, participants ranged from about 18 to 100 years and lived in fewer than 30 US areas. Donors were grouped by their self-reported clinical history. Two negative PCRs, clearance, or symptom resolution characterized the recovered Cohort 3 donors.

The source is a man aged 50 or older who had recovered from COVID-19. Specimen: PBMCs or T cells enriched from blood (not recorded which). The V call is TRBV7-2, the J call TRBJ1-4, with D perhaps matching TRBD1 (6 bases). The CDR3 protein is CASSLAGRGEKLFF. CDR3 coding DNA: TGTGCCAGCAGCTTAGCCGGGAGGGGGGAAAAACTGTTTTTT. The full variable domain, completed using reference TRBV7-2 and TRBJ1-4, is GAGVSQSPSNKVTEKGKDVELRCDPISGHTALYWYRQSLGQGLEFLIYFQGNSAPDKSGLPSDRFSAERTGGSVSTLTIQRTQQEDSAVYLCASSLAGRGEKLFFGSGTQLSVL.